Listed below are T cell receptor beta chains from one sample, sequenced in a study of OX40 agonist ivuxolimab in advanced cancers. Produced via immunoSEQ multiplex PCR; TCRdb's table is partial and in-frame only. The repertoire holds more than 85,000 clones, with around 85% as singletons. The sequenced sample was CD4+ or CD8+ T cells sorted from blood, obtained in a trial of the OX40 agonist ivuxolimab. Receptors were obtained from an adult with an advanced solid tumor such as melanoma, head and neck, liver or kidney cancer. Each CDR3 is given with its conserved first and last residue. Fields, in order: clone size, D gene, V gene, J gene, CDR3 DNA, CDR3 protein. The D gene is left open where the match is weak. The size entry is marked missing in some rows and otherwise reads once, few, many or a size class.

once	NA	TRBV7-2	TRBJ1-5	TGTGCCAGCAGCCCACGGAGGGGAAATCAGCCCCAGCATTTT	CASSPRRGNQPQHF
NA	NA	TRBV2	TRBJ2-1	TGTGCCAGCAGTTACAACGGCCATGAGCAGTTCTTC	CASSYNGHEQFF
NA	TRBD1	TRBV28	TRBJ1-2	TGTGCCATCCAGGGGGGCTATGGCTACACCTTC	CAIQGGYGYTF
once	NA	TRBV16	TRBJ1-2	TGTGCCAGCAGCCCCGATTGGGCTACACTTGGCGGCTACACCTTC	CASSPDWATLGGYTF
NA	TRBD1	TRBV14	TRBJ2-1	TGTGCCAGCAGCCACAGGGGGCCTTACAATGAGCAGTTCTTC	CASSHRGPYNEQFF
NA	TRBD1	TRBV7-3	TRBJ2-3	TGTGCCAGCAGCCAAAGCAGGGGGACAGATACGCAGTATTTT	CASSQSRGTDTQYF
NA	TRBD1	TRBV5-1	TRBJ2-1	TGCGCCAGCAGCTTGGTAGGACAGGGGGTCGATGAGCAGTTCTTC	CASSLVGQGVDEQFF
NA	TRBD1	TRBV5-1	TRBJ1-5	TGCGCCAGCAGCTTTGGGACAGGGGGCCAGCCCCAGCATTTT	CASSFGTGGQPQHF
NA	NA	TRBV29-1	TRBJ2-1	TGCAGCGCAATCGTGCCCAGCCCCGAGCAGTTCTTC	CSAIVPSPEQFF
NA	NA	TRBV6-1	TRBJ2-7	TGTGCCAGCAGAGGCCGGTACGAGCAGTACTTC	CASRGRYEQYF
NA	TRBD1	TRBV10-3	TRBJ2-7	TGTGCCATCAGACGTCCATCTGGGACAGCAGAGCAGTACTTC	CAIRRPSGTAEQYF
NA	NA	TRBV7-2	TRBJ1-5	TGTGCCAGCAGCCCCGCGAAGTGGGAGTTCGACCAGCCCCAGCATTTT	CASSPAKWEFDQPQHF
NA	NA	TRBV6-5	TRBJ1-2	TGTGCCAGCAGTTACTCGGGACGGAATTCCTATGGCTACACCTTC	CASSYSGRNSYGYTF
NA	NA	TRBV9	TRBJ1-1	TGTGCCAGCAGCGTAGACCCGGGATGGGACTCTGAAGCTTTCTTT	CASSVDPGWDSEAFF
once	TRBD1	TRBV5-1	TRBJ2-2	TGCGCCAGCAGCTTGGACAGGGGGGACACCGGGGAGCTGTTTTTT	CASSLDRGDTGELFF
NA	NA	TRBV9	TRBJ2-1	TGTGCCAGCAGCGTCGCGATTAACAATGAGCAGTTCTTC	CASSVAINNEQFF
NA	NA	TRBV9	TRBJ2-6	TGTGCCAGCAGCGTAGAAATAAGGTTCTCTGGGGCCAACGTCCTGACTTTC	CASSVEIRFSGANVLTF
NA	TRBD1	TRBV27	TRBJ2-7	TGTGCCAGCAGTTTAATCGGGACAGGGCCCTACGAGCAGTACTTC	CASSLIGTGPYEQYF
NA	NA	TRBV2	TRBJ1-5	TGTGCCAGCAGTGAAGAGGGAGAGCAGCCCCAGCATTTT	CASSEEGEQPQHF
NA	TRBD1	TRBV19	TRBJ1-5	TGTGCCAGTAGACCCTCCCGGACAGGTCTCAATCAGCCCCAGCATTTT	CASRPSRTGLNQPQHF
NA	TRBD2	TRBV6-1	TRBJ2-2	TGTGCCAGCAATAGACTAGCGGGGGGTGTAGGGGAGCTGTTTTTT	CASNRLAGGVGELFF
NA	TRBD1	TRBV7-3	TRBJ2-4	TGTGCCAGCTCACTGGACAGGGAGAACATTCAGTACTTC	CASSLDRENIQYF
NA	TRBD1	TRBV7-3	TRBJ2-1	TGTGCCAGCAGCTCCCGGGACCAGGGGGATGAGCAGTTCTTC	CASSSRDQGDEQFF
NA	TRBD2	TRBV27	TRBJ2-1	TGTGCCAGCAGACGGGATACTAGCGGCTACAATGAGCAGTTCTTC	CASRRDTSGYNEQFF
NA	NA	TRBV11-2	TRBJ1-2	TGTGCCAGCAGGCCAACCCCCGACTATGGCTACACCTTC	CASRPTPDYGYTF
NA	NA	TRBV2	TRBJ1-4	TGTGCCAGCACGTCGGGCTCCGGCGAAAAACTGTTTTTT	CASTSGSGEKLFF
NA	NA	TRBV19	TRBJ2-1	TGTGCCAGCTCGGACGTCGGCAATGAGCAGTTCTTC	CASSDVGNEQFF
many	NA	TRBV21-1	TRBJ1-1	TGTGCCAGCAGCAAAATTCAGACAGGGATGGACACTGAAGCTTTCTTT	CASSKIQTGMDTEAFF
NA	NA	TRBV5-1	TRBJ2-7	TGCGCCAGCAGCTCCCGGGACGTATACTCCTACGAGCAGTACTTC	CASSSRDVYSYEQYF
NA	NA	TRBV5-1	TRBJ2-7	TGCGCCAGCAGCCCCATCGGGCCCTCCTACGAGCAGTACTTC	CASSPIGPSYEQYF
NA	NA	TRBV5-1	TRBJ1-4	TGCGCCAGCAGCTTGGAGTCCGGGGGTTATGGGGAAAAACTGTTTTTT	CASSLESGGYGEKLFF
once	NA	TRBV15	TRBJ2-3	TGTGCCACCAGCAGAGATAAATCGCCCCGGGATGGAACAGATACGCAGTATTTT	CATSRDKSPRDGTDTQYF
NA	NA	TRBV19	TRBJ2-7	TGTGCCAGTCGCCGGACGGAGGAATACGAGCAGTACTTC	CASRRTEEYEQYF
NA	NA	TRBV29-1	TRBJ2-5	TGCAGCGTTGGTAGTGGGGGGTACCAAGAGACCCAGTACTTC	CSVGSGGYQETQYF
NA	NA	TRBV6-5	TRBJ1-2	TGTGCCAGCAGTTTAATAGGCGATGGCTACACCTTC	CASSLIGDGYTF
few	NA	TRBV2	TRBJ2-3	TGTGCCAGCAGAGGTGGGGTGCACACAGATACGCAGTATTTT	CASRGGVHTDTQYF
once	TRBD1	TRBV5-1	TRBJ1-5	TGCGCCAGCAGCTTGGGAGCCGGGACAGGATTAAATCAGCCCCAGCATTTT	CASSLGAGTGLNQPQHF
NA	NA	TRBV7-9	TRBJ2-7	TGTGCCAGCAGCTTGGGTGGAGTTCTTAACTACGAGCAGTACTTC	CASSLGGVLNYEQYF
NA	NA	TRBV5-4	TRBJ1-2	TGTGCCAGCAGCTTGGACGGACTTTCGGTCTATGGCTACACCTTC	CASSLDGLSVYGYTF
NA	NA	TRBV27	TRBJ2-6	TGTGCCAGCAGTCCACCACAGGGAAGGACTGGGGCCAACGTCCTGACTTTC	CASSPPQGRTGANVLTF
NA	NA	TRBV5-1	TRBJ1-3	TGCGCCAGCAGCCCGGGGACGGCTGGAAACACCATATATTTT	CASSPGTAGNTIYF
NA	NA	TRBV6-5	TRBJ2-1	TGTGCCACCGATCTAACACCTAGTTACGATGAGCAGTTCTTC	CATDLTPSYDEQFF
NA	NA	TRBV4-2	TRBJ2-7	TGTGCCAGCAGCCAAGTGTTTCAGCCCGAAAGCTCCTACGAGCAGTACTTC	CASSQVFQPESSYEQYF
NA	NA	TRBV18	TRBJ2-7	TGTGCCAGCTCAGCGGGCCAGGGAGGATCCTACGAGCAGTACTTC	CASSAGQGGSYEQYF
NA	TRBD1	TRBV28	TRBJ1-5	TGTGCCAGCAGCCCGAACAGGGGAAGTCAGCCCCAGCATTTT	CASSPNRGSQPQHF
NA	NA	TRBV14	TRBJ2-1	TGTGCCAGCAGCCCGTTATACCTTGGGGTAGCGGATGAGCAGTTCTTC	CASSPLYLGVADEQFF
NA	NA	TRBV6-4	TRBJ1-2	TGTGCCAGCAGTGACTCTGACACCATGGGTGGCTACACCTTC	CASSDSDTMGGYTF
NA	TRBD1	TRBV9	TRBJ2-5	TGTGCCAGCAGCGCTACAGGGGGCCAGGAGACCCAGTACTTC	CASSATGGQETQYF
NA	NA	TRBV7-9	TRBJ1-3	TGTGCCAGCGAGTTCGGTTACTCTGGAAACACCATATATTTT	CASEFGYSGNTIYF
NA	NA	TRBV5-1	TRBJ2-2	TGCGCCAGCAGCTTGACGGCGGGGCAGGTGAACACCGGGGAGCTGTTTTTT	CASSLTAGQVNTGELFF
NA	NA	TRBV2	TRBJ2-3	TGTGCCAGCAACTTACAGGGAACAGATACGCAGTATTTT	CASNLQGTDTQYF
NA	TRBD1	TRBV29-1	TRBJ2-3	TGCAGCCCCGGGACAGGGGACAGCGATACGCAGTATTTT	CSPGTGDSDTQYF
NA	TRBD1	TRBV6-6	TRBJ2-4	TGTGCCAGCAGGCGGACAGGGGGCTCGGACATTCAGTACTTC	CASRRTGGSDIQYF
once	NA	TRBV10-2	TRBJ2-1	TGCGCCAGCAGTGAGGGCCCCCGAGCGTTCTTC	CASSEGPRAFF
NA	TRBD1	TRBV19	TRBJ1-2	TGTGCCAGTAGAAACAGGGGGGTCTATGGCTACACCTTC	CASRNRGVYGYTF
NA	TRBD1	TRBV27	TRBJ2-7	TGTGCCAGCAGCCCAAACAGGGGGGCTGAAGAGCAGTACTTC	CASSPNRGAEEQYF
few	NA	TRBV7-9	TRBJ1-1	TGTGCCAGCAGCCGGGAGGCTGAAGCTTTCTTT	CASSREAEAFF